The rows below give T cell receptor beta chains drawn from one sample of a study of post-analysis software for immune sequencing data. TCRdb used MiXCR to reprocess the PCR reads, holding one entry per CDR3 protein. The sample has a few hundred thousand distinct CDR3 sequences; roughly 34% are singletons. Sequencing used blood. These receptors were collected from a girl between 2 and 17 years old with multiple sclerosis. Each CDR3 is given with its conserved first and last residue. The D gene is left open where the match is weak. Clone size, where shown, is once, few, many, or a class for clones that have expanded.

size | J | V | D | DNA | CDR3
. | TRBJ1-1 | TRBV29-1 | TRBD1 | TGCAGCGTTGAAGTTGCGAGGACAGGGAGGGGGTGGACGAACACTGAAGCTTTCTTT | CSVEVARTGRGWTNTEAFF
few | TRBJ1-6 | TRBV6-5 | . | TGTGCCAGTCAGGGAGAGGGAGGCTCACCCCTCCACTTT | CASQGEGGSPLHF
few | TRBJ2-5 | TRBV13 | . | TGTGCCAGCAGCTTCGTCGGGACTGAAGAGACCCAGTACTTC | CASSFVGTEETQYF
. | TRBJ2-1 | TRBV3-1 | . | TGTGCCAGCAGCCAAGATGGCTATAGGAATGAGCAGTTCTTC | CASSQDGYRNEQFF
. | TRBJ1-5 | TRBV5-1 | . | TGCGCCAGCAGCCCTCGATCGATGGGGGATCAGCCCCAGCATTTT | CASSPRSMGDQPQHF
. | TRBJ2-5 | TRBV7-9 | TRBD1 | TGTGCCAGCAGCAAACAGGGGGCGCTCGTGGAGACCCAGTACTTC | CASSKQGALVETQYF
. | TRBJ2-6 | TRBV20-1 | . | TGCAGTGCTAGGCCCTACGGGGGGCGACCCTCTGGGGCCAACGTCCTGACTTTC | CSARPYGGRPSGANVLTF
few | TRBJ1-2 | TRBV7-3 | TRBD1 | TGTGCCAGCAGCTCATCAGGGGGCGGCTATGGCTACACCTTC | CASSSSGGGYGYTF
. | TRBJ2-7 | TRBV20-1 | . | TGCAGTGCTAGTCCTGTGGGTTACGAGCAGTACTTC | CSASPVGYEQYF
. | TRBJ2-3 | TRBV6-1 | TRBD1 | TGTGCCAGCAGTGACCCCATCGGCAGGGGGCAAACAGATACGCAGTATTTT | CASSDPIGRGQTDTQYF
. | TRBJ1-1 | TRBV10-3 | . | TGTGCCATCACCGACCAAGAGGGGGGCCCAGCTTTCTTT | CAITDQEGGPAFF
few | TRBJ1-5 | TRBV7-8 | . | TGTGCCAGCAGCCCCGCCGGGACTCCCAATCAGCCCCAGCATTTT | CASSPAGTPNQPQHF
few | TRBJ1-2 | TRBV27 | . | TGTGCCAGCAGTAACAGGGCCGGCGGCTACACCTTC | CASSNRAGGYTF
. | TRBJ1-2 | TRBV25-1 | TRBD1 | TGTGCCAGCTCGACAGGGGATTATGGCTACACCTTC | CASSTGDYGYTF
. | TRBJ2-1 | TRBV5-1 | TRBD2 | TGCGCCAGCAGCGTCACTAGCGGGGGGAAAGGGGGGAATGAGCAGTTCTTC | CASSVTSGGKGGNEQFF
. | TRBJ1-5 | TRBV20-1 | . | TGCAGTGCTTTAACGGGGGATCAGCCCCAGCATTTT | CSALTGDQPQHF
. | TRBJ2-3 | TRBV5-5 | . | TGTGCCAGCAGCCTCTTGCATGGGGGGAGCACAGATACGCAGTATTTT | CASSLLHGGSTDTQYF
few | TRBJ2-5 | TRBV10-2 | . | TGCGCCAGCAGTGAACGGGGCCAAGAGACCCAGTACTTC | CASSERGQETQYF
. | TRBJ1-3 | TRBV19 | . | TGTGCCACGTTTGACGGAAACTCTGGAAACACCATATATTTT | CATFDGNSGNTIYF
. | TRBJ2-5 | TRBV28 | . | TGTGCCAGCTCCAGTTTCTCAAATATCATTAGGGCCCAGTACTTC | CASSSFSNIIRAQYF
few | TRBJ1-2 | TRBV7-2 | . | TGTGCCAGCAGCTCCGTAGGGGGGTTAACCTATGGCTACACCTTC | CASSSVGGLTYGYTF
few | TRBJ2-5 | TRBV5-1 | . | TGCGCCAGCAGCTTGGAGGATGGGGGGCTCGAGACCCAGTACTTC | CASSLEDGGLETQYF
. | TRBJ2-3 | TRBV12-3/TRBV12-4 | TRBD1 | TGTGCCAGCACCTTGGGACAGAGCACAGATACGCAGTATTTT | CASTLGQSTDTQYF
. | TRBJ1-2 | TRBV18 | TRBD1 | TGTGCCAGCTCACCATCAGGGGGTGACTATGGCTACACCTTC | CASSPSGGDYGYTF